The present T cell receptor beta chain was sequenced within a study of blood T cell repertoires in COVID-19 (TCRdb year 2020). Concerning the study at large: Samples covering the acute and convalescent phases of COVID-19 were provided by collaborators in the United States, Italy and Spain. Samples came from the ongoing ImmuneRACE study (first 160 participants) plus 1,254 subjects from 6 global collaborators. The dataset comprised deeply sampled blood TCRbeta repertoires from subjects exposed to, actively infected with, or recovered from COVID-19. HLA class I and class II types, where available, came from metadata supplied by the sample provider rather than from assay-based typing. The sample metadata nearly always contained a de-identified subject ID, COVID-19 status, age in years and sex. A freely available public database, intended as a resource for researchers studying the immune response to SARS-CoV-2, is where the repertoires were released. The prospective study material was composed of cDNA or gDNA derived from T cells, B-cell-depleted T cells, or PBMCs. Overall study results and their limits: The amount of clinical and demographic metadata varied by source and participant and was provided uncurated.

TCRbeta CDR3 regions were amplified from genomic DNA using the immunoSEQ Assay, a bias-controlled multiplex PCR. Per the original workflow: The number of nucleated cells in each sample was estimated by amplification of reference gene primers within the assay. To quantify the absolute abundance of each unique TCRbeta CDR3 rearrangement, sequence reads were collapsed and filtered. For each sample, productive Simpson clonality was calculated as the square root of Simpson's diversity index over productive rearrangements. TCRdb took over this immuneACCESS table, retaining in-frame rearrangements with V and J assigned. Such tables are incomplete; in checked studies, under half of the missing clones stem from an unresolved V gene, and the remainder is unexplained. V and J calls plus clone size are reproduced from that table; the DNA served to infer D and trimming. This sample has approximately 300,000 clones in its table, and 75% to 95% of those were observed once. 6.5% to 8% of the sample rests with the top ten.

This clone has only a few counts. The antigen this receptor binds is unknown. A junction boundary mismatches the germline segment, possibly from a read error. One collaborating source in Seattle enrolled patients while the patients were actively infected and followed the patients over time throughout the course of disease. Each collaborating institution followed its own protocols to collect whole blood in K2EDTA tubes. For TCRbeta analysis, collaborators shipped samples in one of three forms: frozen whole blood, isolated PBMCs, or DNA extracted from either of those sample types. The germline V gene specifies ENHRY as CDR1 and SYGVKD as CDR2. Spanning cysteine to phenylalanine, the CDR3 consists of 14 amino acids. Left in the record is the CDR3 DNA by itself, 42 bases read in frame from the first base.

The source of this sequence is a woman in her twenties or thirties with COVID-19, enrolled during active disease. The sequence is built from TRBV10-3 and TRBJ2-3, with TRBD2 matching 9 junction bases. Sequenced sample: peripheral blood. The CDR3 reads CAITSSGGTDTQYF. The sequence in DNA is TGTGCAATCACTTCTAGCGGGGGCACAGATACGCAGTATTTT.